The present T cell receptor (beta chain) was sequenced within a study of T cell responses to AZD1222 COVID-19 vaccine. The germline V and J ends were trimmed by 7 bases and 4 bases, with 15 bases remaining between them. CDR3 length: 14 amino acids. Germline-derived CDR1 and CDR2 are MNHEY and SVGAGI. Of note for this clone: The target antigen is unknown.

Regarding the study as a whole: There were mostly white British donors and more females than males, and clonal diversity was possibly underestimated. Nearly half of spike-specific TCRs reportedly go after variant regions that carry no mutations. A rise in Spike-specific TCR breadth and depth followed two AZD1222 doses.

Sequencing was performed with immunoSEQ multiplex PCR; in TCRdb, only in-frame clones are kept and a portion is missing. The sample shows 100,000 to 130,000 clones, 86% of them seen only once. The sequences come from peripheral blood, collected on day 0 of AZD1222 vaccination. The source of this sequence is an adult in good health. The chain carries TRBV6-5 and TRBJ2-3; TRBD1 is a possible D gene (6 bases). CDR3 loop: CASITGKLADTQYF. In DNA, the CDR3 is TGTGCCAGCATTACAGGGAAGTTGGCAGATACGCAGTATTTT.